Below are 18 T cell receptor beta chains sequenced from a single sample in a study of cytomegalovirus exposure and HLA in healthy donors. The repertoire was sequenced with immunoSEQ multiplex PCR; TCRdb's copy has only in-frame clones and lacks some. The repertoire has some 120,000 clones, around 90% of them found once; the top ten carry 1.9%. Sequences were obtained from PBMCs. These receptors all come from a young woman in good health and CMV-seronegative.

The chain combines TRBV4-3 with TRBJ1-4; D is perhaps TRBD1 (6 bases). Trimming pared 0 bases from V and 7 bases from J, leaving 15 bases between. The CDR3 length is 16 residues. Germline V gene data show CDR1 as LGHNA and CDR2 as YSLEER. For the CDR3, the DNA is TGCGCCAGCAGCCAAGAAGTACGGGGGGCGGGTGAAAAACTGTTTTTT. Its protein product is CASSQEVRGAGEKLFF.

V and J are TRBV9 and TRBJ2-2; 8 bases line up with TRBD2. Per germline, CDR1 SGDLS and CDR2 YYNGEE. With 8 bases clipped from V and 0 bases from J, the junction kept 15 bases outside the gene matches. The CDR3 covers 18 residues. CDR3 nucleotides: TGTGCCAGAGGATTGAGGCTAGCGGGCGTTCCGAACACCGGGGAGCTGTTTTTT. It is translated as CARGLRLAGVPNTGELFF.

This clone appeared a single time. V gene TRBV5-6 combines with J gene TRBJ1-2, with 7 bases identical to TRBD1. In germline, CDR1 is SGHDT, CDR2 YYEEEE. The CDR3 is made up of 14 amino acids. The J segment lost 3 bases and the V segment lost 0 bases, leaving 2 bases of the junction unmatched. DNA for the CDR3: TGTGCCAGCAGCTTGGGACAGGGATACTATGGCTACACCTTC. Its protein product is CASSLGQGYYGYTF.

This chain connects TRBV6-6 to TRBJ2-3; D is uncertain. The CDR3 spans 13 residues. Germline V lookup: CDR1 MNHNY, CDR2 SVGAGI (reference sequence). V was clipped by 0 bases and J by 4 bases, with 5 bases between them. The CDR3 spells CASSYSSADTQYF. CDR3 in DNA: TGTGCCAGCAGTTACTCGTCGGCAGATACGCAGTATTTT.

CDR3 protein: CASQGLRGYEQYF. In nucleotides, the CDR3 is TGTGCCAGCCAGGGACTACGGGGCTACGAGCAGTACTTC. V and J are TRBV19 and TRBJ2-7; 7 nucleotides agree with TRBD2. CDR1 LNHDA and CDR2 SQIVND come from the germline V gene (reference sequence). V lost 9 bases to trimming and J lost 3 bases; unmatched junction nucleotides: 8. The CDR3 runs 13 residues.

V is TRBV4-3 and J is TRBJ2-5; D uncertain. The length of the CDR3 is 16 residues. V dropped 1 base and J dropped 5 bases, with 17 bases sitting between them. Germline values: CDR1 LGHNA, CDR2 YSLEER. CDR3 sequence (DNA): TGCGCCAGCAGCCAAGGTCAAGGTAGCATATCTGAGACCCAGTACTTC. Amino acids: CASSQGQGSISETQYF.

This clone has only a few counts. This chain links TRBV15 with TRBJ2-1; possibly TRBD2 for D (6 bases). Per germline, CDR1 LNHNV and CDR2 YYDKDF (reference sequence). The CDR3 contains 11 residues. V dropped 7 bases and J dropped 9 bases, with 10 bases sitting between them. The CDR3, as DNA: TGTGCCACCACGGAGGGAGGTGAGCAGTTCTTC. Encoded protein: CATTEGGEQFF.

The CDR3: CASSPETGHETQYF. CDR3 bases: TGTGCCAGCTCACCCGAAACAGGGCACGAGACCCAGTACTTC. V and J are TRBV18 and TRBJ2-5; a weak D match, TRBD1 (6 bases). V was clipped by 3 bases and J by 5 bases, with 13 bases between them. Germline V gene sequence: CDR1 KGHSH, CDR2 LQKENI. The CDR3 runs 14 residues.

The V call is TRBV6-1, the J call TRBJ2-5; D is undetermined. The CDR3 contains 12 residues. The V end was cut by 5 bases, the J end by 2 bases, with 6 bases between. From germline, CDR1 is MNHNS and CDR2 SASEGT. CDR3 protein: CASSQVQETQYF. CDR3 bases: TGTGCCAGCAGTCAGGTGCAAGAGACCCAGTACTTC.

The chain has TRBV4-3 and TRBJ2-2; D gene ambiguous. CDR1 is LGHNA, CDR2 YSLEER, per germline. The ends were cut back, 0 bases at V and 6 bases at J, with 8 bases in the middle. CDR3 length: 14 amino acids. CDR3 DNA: TGCGCCAGCAGCCAAGAACAGCTCGCCGGGGAGCTGTTTTTT. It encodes CASSQEQLAGELFF.

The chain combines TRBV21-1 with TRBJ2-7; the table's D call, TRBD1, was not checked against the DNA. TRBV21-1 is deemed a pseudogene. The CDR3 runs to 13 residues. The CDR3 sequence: CASSKRQVYEQYF. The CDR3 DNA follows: TGTGCCAGCAGCAAGCGCCAGGTCTACGAGCAGTACTTC.

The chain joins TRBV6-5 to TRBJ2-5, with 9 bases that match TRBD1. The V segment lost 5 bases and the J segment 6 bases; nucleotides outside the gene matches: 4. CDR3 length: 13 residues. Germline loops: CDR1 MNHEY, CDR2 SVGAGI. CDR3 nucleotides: TGTGCCAGCAGTCTGGACAGGGGAAAGACCCAGTACTTC. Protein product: CASSLDRGKTQYF.

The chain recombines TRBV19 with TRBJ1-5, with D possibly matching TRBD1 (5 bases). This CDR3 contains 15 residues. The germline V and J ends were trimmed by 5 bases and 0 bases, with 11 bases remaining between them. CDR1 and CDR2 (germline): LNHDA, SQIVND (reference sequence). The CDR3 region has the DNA TGTGCCAGTAGTCCACTCCAGGGTAGCAATCAGCCCCAGCATTTT. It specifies CASSPLQGSNQPQHF.

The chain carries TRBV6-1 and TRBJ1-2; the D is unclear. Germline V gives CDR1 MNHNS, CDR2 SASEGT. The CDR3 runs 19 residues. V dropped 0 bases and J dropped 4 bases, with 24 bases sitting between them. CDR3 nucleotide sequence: TGTGCCAGCAGTGAAGCGCGGATTTTGGGTTCACCCCTCGGCTATGGCTACACCTTC. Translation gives CASSEARILGSPLGYGYTF.

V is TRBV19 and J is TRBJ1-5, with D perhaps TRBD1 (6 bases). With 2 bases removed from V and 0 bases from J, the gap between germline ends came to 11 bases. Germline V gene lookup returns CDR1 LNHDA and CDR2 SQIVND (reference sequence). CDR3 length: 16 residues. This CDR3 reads CASSIITGNSNQPQHF. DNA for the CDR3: TGTGCCAGTAGTATAATCACAGGGAATAGCAATCAGCCCCAGCATTTT.

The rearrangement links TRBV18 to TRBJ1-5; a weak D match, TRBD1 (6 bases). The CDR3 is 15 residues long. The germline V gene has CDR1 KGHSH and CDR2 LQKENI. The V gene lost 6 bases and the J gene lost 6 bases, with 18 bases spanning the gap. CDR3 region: CASSHREGPFQPQHF. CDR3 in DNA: TGTGCCAGCTCTCACAGGGAAGGGCCATTTCAGCCCCAGCATTTT.

This chain's CDR3 is CASSLLGQDTDTQYF. CDR3 in DNA: TGCGCCAGCAGCTTGCTAGGCCAAGACACAGATACGCAGTATTTT. This chain links TRBV5-1 with TRBJ2-3, with D uncertain. Germline assignment: CDR1 SGHRS and CDR2 YFSETQ. The CDR3 covers 15 residues. Trimming took off 1 base at V and 2 bases at J, with 11 bases between the two ends.

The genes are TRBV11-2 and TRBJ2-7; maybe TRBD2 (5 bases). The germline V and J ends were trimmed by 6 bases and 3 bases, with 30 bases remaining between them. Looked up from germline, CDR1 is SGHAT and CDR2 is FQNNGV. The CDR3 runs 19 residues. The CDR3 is CASSSGFVGERLNDYEQYF. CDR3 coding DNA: TGTGCCAGCAGTTCTGGATTTGTCGGGGAGCGCTTGAACGACTACGAGCAGTACTTC.